The clone carrying this T cell receptor (beta chain) showed up just once. Its specificity is unknown. The PCR contained 60 Vbeta and 13 Jbeta primers. Only in-frame clones appear in the TCRdb table, and some are missing; sequencing was by immunoSEQ multiplex PCR. The sample gives about 160,000 clones, over 75% of which show up once; approximately 0.89% is in the top ten. These data are taken from a study of cytomegalovirus exposure and HLA in healthy donors. The wider study: Tens of millions of unique TCRs from HLA-typed donors were held in an early release of data. Study results and caveats: TCR beta chains numbering approximately 150 were designated cytomegalovirus-associated.

This CDR3 is built from 13 residues. Germline assignment: CDR1 SGHDT and CDR2 YYEEEE. Losses at the gene ends were 3 bases for V and 5 bases for J; bases not matched to a gene: 3. The TCR was taken from a woman in her fifties or sixties in good health and CMV-seropositive. The sequenced sample was PBMCs. The chain carries TRBV5-6 and TRBJ2-7; 9 nucleotides line up with TRBD1. In nucleotides, the CDR3 is TGTGCCAGCAGCTCGGACAGGGGTGACGAGCAGTACTTC. Translated: CASSSDRGDEQYF.